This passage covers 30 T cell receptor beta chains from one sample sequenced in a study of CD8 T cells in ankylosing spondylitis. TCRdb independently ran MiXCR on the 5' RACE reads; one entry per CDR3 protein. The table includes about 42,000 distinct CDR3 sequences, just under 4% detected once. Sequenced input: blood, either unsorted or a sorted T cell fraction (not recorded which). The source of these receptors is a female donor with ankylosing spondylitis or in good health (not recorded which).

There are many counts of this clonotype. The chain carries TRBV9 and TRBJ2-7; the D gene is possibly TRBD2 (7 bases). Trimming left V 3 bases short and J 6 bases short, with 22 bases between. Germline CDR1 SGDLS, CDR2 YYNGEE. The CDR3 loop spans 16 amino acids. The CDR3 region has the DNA TGTGCCAGCAGCGCCGACCTGGGGGGGGCTGGAGGCGAGCAGTACTTC. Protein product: CASSADLGGAGGEQYF.

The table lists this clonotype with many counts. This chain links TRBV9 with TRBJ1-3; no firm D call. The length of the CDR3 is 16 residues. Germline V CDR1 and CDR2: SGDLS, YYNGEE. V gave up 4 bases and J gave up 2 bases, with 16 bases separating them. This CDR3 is CASSPRSGITGNTIYF. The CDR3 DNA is TGTGCCAGCAGCCCTCGTTCCGGAATTACTGGAAACACCATATATTTT.

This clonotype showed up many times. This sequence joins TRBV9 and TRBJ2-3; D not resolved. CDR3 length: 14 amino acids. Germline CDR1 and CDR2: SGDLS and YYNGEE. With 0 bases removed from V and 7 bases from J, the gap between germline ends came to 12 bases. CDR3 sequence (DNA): TGTGCCAGCAGCGTAGATAGTATGGGCTATACGCAGTATTTT. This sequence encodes CASSVDSMGYTQYF.

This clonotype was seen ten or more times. CDR3 region: CASSVGLAGPTDTQYF. The DNA for the CDR3 is TGTGCCAGCAGCGTAGGCCTAGCGGGGCCCACAGATACGCAGTATTTT. The chain couples TRBV9 to TRBJ2-3; 9 nucleotides align to TRBD2. The germline gives CDR1 SGDLS, CDR2 YYNGEE. J was trimmed by 2 bases and V by 0 bases; bases with no gene match: 4. This CDR3 comprises 16 residues.

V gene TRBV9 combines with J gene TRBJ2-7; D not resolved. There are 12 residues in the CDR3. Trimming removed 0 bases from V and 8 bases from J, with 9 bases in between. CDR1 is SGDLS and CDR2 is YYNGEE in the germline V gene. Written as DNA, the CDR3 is TGTGCCAGCAGCGTAGAGGTAGGGAAGCAGTACTTC. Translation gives CASSVEVGKQYF. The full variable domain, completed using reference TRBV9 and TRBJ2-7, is DSGVTQTPKHLITATGQRVTLRCSPRSGDLSVYWYQQSLDQGLQFLIQYYNGEERAKGNILERFSAQQFPDLHSELNLSSLELGDSALYFCASSVEVGKQYFGPGTRLTVT.

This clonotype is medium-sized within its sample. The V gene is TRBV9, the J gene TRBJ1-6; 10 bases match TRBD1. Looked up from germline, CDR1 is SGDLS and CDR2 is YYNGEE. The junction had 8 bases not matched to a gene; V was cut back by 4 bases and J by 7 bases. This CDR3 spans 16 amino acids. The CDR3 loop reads CASSPAGGQGNSPLHF. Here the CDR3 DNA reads TGTGCCAGCAGCCCAGCCGGGGGACAGGGGAATTCACCCCTCCACTTT. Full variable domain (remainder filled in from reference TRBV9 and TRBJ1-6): DSGVTQTPKHLITATGQRVTLRCSPRSGDLSVYWYQQSLDQGLQFLIQYYNGEERAKGNILERFSAQQFPDLHSELNLSSLELGDSALYFCASSPAGGQGNSPLHFGNGTRLTVT.

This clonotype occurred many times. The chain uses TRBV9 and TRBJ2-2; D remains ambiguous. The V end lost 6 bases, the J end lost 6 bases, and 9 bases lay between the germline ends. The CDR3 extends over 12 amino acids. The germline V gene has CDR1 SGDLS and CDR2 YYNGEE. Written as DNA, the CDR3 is TGTGCCAGCAACCTGGACGCCGGGGAGCTGTTTTTT. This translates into CASNLDAGELFF.

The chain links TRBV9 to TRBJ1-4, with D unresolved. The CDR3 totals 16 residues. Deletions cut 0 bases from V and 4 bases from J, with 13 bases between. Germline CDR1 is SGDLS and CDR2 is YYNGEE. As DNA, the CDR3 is TGTGCCAGCAGCGTAGCCTCGGGCAGCGTTAATGAAAAACTGTTTTTT. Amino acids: CASSVASGSVNEKLFF.

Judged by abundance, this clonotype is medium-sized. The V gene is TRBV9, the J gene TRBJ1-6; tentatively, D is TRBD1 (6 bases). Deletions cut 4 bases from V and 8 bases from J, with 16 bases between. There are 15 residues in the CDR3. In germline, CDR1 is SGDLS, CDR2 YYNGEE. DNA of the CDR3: TGTGCCAGCAGCCCAGAGGGGGGGATGGATTCACCCCTCCACTTT. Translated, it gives CASSPEGGMDSPLHF.

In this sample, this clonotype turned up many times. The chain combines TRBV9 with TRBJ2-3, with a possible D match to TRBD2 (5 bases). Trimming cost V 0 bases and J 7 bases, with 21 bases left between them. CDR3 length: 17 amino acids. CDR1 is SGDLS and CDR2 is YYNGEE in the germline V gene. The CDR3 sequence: CASSVDEGSGSRNTQYF. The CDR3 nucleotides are TGTGCCAGCAGCGTAGATGAAGGATCGGGGTCCCGCAATACGCAGTATTTT.

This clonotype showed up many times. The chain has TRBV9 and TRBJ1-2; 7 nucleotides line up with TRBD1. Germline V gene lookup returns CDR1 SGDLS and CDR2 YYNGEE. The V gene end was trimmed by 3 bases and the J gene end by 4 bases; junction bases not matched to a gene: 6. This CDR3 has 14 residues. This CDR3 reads CASSETGQTYGYTF. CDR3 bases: TGTGCCAGCAGCGAAACGGGACAGACCTATGGCTACACCTTC.

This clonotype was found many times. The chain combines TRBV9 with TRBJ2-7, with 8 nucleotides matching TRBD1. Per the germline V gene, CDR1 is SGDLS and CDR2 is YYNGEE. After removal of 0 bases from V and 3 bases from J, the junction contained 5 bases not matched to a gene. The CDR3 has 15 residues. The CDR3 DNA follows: TGTGCCAGCAGCGTAGATCCAGGGGGCGACTACGAGCAGTACTTC. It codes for CASSVDPGGDYEQYF.

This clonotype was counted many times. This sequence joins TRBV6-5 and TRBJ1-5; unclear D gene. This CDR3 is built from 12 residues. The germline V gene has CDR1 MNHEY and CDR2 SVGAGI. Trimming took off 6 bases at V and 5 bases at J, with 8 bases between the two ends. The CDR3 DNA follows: TGTGCCAGCAGACTATACCATCAGCCCCAGCATTTT. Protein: CASRLYHQPQHF.

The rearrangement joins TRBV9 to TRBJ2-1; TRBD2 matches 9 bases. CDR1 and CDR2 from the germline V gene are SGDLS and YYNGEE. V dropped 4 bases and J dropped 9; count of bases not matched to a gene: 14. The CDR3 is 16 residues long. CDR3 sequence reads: CASSSHHAGGLGEQFF. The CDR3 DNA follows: TGTGCCAGCAGCTCCCACCATGCGGGGGGGCTGGGTGAGCAGTTCTTC.

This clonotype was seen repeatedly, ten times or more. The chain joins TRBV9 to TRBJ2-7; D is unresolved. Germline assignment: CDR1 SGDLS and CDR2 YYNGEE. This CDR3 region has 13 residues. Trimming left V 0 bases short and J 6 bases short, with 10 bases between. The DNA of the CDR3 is TGTGCCAGCAGCGTAGAAATGGCAGGCGAGCAGTACTTC. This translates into CASSVEMAGEQYF. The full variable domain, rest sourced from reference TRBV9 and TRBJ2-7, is DSGVTQTPKHLITATGQRVTLRCSPRSGDLSVYWYQQSLDQGLQFLIQYYNGEERAKGNILERFSAQQFPDLHSELNLSSLELGDSALYFCASSVEMAGEQYFGPGTRLTVT.

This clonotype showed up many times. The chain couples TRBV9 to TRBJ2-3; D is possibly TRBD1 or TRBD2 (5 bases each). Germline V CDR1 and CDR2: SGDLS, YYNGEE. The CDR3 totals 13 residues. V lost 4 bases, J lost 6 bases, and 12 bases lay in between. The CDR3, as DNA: TGTGCCAGCAGCACTATCAGGGAGGATACGCAGTATTTT. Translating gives CASSTIREDTQYF. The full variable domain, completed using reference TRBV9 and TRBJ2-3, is DSGVTQTPKHLITATGQRVTLRCSPRSGDLSVYWYQQSLDQGLQFLIQYYNGEERAKGNILERFSAQQFPDLHSELNLSSLELGDSALYFCASSTIREDTQYFGPGTRLTVL.

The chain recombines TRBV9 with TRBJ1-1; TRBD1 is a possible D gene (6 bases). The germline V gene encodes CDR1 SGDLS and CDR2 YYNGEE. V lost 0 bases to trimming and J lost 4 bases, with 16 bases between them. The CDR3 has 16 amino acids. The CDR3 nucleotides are TGTGCCAGCAGCGTAGGCTCCAGGGGCGGTAGCACTGAAGCTTTCTTT. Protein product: CASSVGSRGGSTEAFF. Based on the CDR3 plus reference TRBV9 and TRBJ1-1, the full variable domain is DSGVTQTPKHLITATGQRVTLRCSPRSGDLSVYWYQQSLDQGLQFLIQYYNGEERAKGNILERFSAQQFPDLHSELNLSSLELGDSALYFCASSVGSRGGSTEAFFGQGTRLTVV.

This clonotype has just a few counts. CDR3 DNA sequence: TGTGCCAGCAGCGGGGCCAGCGGGGGGGCGGGTGAGCAGTTCTTC. Its protein is CASSGASGGAGEQFF. This sequence joins TRBV9 and TRBJ2-1; 10 nucleotides align to TRBD2. V lost 3 bases, J lost 9 bases, and 9 bases stayed unmatched. CDR1 is SGDLS, CDR2 YYNGEE, per germline. CDR3 length: 15 residues.

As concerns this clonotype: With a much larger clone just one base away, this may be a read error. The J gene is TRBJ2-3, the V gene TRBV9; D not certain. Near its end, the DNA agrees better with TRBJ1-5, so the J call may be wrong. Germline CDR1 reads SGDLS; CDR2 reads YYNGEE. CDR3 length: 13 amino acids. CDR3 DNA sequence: TGTGCCAGCAGCTTCCGGGGTGGTGATACGCAGCATTTT. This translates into CASSFRGGDTQHF.

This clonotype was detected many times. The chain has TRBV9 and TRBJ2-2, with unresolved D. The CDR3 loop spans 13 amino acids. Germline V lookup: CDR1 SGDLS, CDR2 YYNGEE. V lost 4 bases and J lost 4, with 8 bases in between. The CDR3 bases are TGTGCCAGCAGCTCGTTGGGCACCGGGGAGCTGTTTTTT. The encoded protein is CASSSLGTGELFF.

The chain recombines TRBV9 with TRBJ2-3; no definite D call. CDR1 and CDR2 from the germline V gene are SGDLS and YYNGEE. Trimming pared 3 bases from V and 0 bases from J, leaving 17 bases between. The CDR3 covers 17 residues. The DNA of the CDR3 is TGTGCCAGCAGCGCCGGCCCCCGGAGAACTAGCACAGATACGCAGTATTTT. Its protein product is CASSAGPRRTSTDTQYF. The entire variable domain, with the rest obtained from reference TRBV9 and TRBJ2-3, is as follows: DSGVTQTPKHLITATGQRVTLRCSPRSGDLSVYWYQQSLDQGLQFLIQYYNGEERAKGNILERFSAQQFPDLHSELNLSSLELGDSALYFCASSAGPRRTSTDTQYFGPGTRLTVL.

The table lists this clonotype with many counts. The CDR3 region has the DNA TGTGCCAGCAGCATGGACATGAACACTGAAGCTTTCTTT. This translates into CASSMDMNTEAFF. V usage is TRBV9 and J usage is TRBJ1-1; D perhaps matches TRBD1 (5 bases). The CDR3 contains 13 residues. Germline CDR1 reads SGDLS; CDR2 reads YYNGEE. Trimming removed 4 bases from V and 0 bases from J, with 7 bases in between.

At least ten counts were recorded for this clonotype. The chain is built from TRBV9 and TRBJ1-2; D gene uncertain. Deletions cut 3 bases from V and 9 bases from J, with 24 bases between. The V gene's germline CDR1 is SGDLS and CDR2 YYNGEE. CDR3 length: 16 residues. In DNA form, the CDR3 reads TGTGCCAGCAGCGCCCAGGATTCCAGGCTTCCGCTTAGCTACACCTTC. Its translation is CASSAQDSRLPLSYTF.

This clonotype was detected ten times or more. The CDR3 nucleotides read TGTGCCAGCAGCGCCGGAAGACGGCATTATGGCTACACCTTC. It codes for CASSAGRRHYGYTF. This chain uses TRBV9 with TRBJ1-2, with unresolved D. Germline V gene data show CDR1 as SGDLS and CDR2 as YYNGEE. Trimming took 3 bases from V and 5 from J, leaving 14 bases between them. The CDR3 spans 14 residues.

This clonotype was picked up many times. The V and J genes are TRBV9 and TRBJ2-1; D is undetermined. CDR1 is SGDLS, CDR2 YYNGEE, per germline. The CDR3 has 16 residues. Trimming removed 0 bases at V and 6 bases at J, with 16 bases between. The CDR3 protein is CASSVGGRANRNEQFF. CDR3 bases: TGTGCCAGCAGCGTAGGGGGTAGAGCTAACCGCAATGAGCAGTTCTTC. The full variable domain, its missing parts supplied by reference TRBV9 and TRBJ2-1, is DSGVTQTPKHLITATGQRVTLRCSPRSGDLSVYWYQQSLDQGLQFLIQYYNGEERAKGNILERFSAQQFPDLHSELNLSSLELGDSALYFCASSVGGRANRNEQFFGPGTRLTVL.

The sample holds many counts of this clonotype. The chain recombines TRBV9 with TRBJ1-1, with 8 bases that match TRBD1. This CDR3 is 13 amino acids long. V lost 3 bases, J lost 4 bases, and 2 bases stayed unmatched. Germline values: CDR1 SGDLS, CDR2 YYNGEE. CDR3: CASSEGQATEAFF. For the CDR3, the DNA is TGTGCCAGCAGCGAGGGACAGGCCACTGAAGCTTTCTTT.

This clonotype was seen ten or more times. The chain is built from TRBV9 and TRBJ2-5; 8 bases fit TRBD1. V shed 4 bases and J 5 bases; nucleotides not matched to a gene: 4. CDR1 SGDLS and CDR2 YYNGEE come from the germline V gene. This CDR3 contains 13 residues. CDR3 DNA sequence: TGTGCCAGCAGCACAGGGGGATCGGAGACCCAGTACTTC. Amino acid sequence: CASSTGGSETQYF.

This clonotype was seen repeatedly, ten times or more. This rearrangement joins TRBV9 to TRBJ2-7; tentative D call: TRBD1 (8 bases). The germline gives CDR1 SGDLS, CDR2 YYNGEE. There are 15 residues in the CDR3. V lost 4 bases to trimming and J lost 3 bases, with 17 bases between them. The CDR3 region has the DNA TGTGCCAGCAGCCCCGGACAGGGACTATACTACGAGCAGTACTTC. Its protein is CASSPGQGLYYEQYF.

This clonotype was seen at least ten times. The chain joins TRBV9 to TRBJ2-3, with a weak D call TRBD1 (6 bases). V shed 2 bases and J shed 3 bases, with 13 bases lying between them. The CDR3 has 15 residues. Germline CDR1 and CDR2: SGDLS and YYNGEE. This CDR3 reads CASSVLQGRTDTQYF. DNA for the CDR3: TGTGCCAGCAGCGTTCTGCAGGGGCGGACAGATACGCAGTATTTT.

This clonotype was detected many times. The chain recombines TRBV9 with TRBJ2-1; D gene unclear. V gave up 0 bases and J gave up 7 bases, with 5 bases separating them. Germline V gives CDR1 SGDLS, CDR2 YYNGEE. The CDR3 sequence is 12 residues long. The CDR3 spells CASSVEVNEQFF. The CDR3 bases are TGTGCCAGCAGCGTAGAGGTAAATGAGCAGTTCTTC.